This TCR beta chain was captured by sequencing in a study of blood T cell repertoires in COVID-19. Study in general: From the United States, Italy and Spain came samples of acute and convalescent COVID-19. PBMCs, B-cell-depleted T cells, or T cells were the source of the cDNA or gDNA that made up the material.

CDR3 length: 16 amino acids. CDR1 and CDR2 from the germline V gene are SGHNT and YENEEA. The V gene end was trimmed by 5 bases and the J gene end by 5 bases; junction bases not matched to a gene: 12. Adults between about 18 and 95 years of age took part from 24 US areas. Original processing notes: Amplification of reference gene primers was used by the study to estimate nucleated cell counts. Generated by immunoSEQ multiplex PCR, the TCRdb table keeps only in-frame clones and is missing some. The D gene and trimming were derived from the DNA, and the V and J assignments and clone size from that table. The data contain 200,000 to 300,000 clones, approximately 88% of them singletons.

The chain employs TRBV11-3 and TRBJ2-1; the match to TRBD2 covers 7 bases. Material for sequencing was PBMCs or T cells enriched from blood (not recorded which). The origin of this receptor is a woman between 35 and 50 years old with acute COVID-19. CDR3 nucleotide sequence: TGTGCCAGCAGCAAACTGGGGGAGGGCCAAGACAATGAGCAGTTCTTC. Translating it yields CASSKLGEGQDNEQFF.